Following are 24 T cell receptor beta chains from one sample sequenced in a study of T cell clonality in common variable immunodeficiency. Study-level results: Reportedly, TCR beta sequences from common variable immunodeficiency showed fewer deletions and N-nucleotide insertions.

Their specific antigens are unknown. Sequencing was performed with immunoSEQ multiplex PCR; in TCRdb, only in-frame clones are kept and a portion is missing. The sample yields roughly 34,000 clones, without any singletons. Sequences were obtained from peripheral blood mononuclear cells. Every receptor here comes from a human donor with common variable immunodeficiency.

This clone was recorded at least ten times. Incomplete CDR3 DNA: TGCAGCGTTGAAGACAGCGGACTGAACACCGGGGAG. Protein sequence: CSVEDSGLNTGE. The entire CDR3 is CSVEDSGLNTGELFF. The V call is TRBV29-1, the J call TRBJ2-2; D might be TRBD2 (5 bases). Coverage ceases 3 residues before the CDR3 finishes, and the germline J gene fills in the end. The CDR3 loop spans 15 amino acids. Germline V gene lookup returns CDR1 SQVTM and CDR2 ANQGSEA. V lost 0 bases, J lost 1 base, and 9 bases lay in between.

Remarks on this clone: The read halts 3 residues ahead of the CDR3 end, with the missing end drawn from the germline J gene. The genes are TRBV5-6 and TRBJ2-5; tentatively, D is TRBD1 (5 bases). Trimming shortened V by 4 bases and J by 5 bases, and 15 bases separated the two germline ends. The length of the CDR3 is 14 residues. Germline CDR1 is SGHDT and CDR2 is YYEEEE. The CDR3: CASSTGPGGETQYF. The covered CDR3 bases are TGTGCCAGCAGCACAGGCCCCGGTGGGGAGACC.

This clone was seen a few times. With the read ending 3 residues before the CDR3 end, the germline J gene is used to fill in that end. The V call is TRBV20-1, the J call TRBJ1-5; D is undetermined. The CDR3 extends over 12 amino acids. CDR1 DFQATT and CDR2 SNEGSKA come from the germline V gene (reference sequence). V lost 3 bases to trimming and J lost 3 bases, with 6 bases between them. Partial CDR3 DNA: TGCAGTGCTAGCGACAACAATCAGCCC. The encoded protein is CSASDNNQP. The whole CDR3 sequence is CSASDNNQPQHF.

Note on this clone: The DNA ends 3 residues before the CDR3 does, and the rest of the CDR3 is filled in from the germline J gene. The chain joins TRBV6-1 to TRBJ2-1, with 10 nucleotides matching TRBD2. Germline CDR1 is MNHNS and CDR2 is SASEGT. Germline trimming cut 2 bases from V and 4 bases from J; bases unmatched to any gene: 2. The CDR3 consists of 15 residues. Incomplete CDR3 DNA: TGTGCCAGCAGTGAACTAGCGGGAGCTTACAATGAG. Amino acid sequence: CASSELAGAYNE. Given in full, the CDR3 is CASSELAGAYNEQFF.

The sample holds a few counts of this clone. The part of the CDR3 DNA that was read is TGTGCCAGCAGCTTAGCGTATCAAACTAGCGGGAAGGCCGAG. Amino acids: CASSLAYQTSGKAE. The whole CDR3 protein reads CASSLAYQTSGKAEQYF. The gene calls are TRBV7-2 and TRBJ2-7, with TRBD2 matching 10 bases. The read halts 3 residues ahead of the CDR3 end, with the missing end drawn from the germline J gene. CDR3 length equals 17 residues. With V trimmed by 0 bases and J by 6 bases, 11 bases remained unmatched. The germline CDR1 and CDR2 sequences are SGHTA and FQGNSA.

This clone came up many times. The DNA ends 3 residues before the CDR3 does, and the rest of the CDR3 is filled in from the germline J gene. The chain joins TRBV2 to TRBJ1-1, with D perhaps TRBD1 (6 bases). The CDR3 length is 14 residues. V shed 1 base and J shed 5 bases, with 11 bases lying between them. The germline V gene encodes CDR1 SNHLY and CDR2 FYNNEI. Incomplete CDR3 DNA: TGTGCCAGCAGTGAAGGCCAGGGGAGGACTGAA. As protein: CASSEGQGRTE. Given in full, the CDR3 is CASSEGQGRTEAFF.

This clone has only a few counts. With the read ending 3 residues before the CDR3 end, the germline J gene is used to fill in that end. V and J are TRBV19 and TRBJ1-5; no reliable D call. The CDR3 length is 13 residues. V lost 6 bases and J 4 bases, leaving 10 bases between the germline ends. From germline, CDR1 is LNHDA and CDR2 SQIVND (reference sequence). The CDR3 sequence: CASSVDPNQPQHF. CDR3 bases read: TGTGCCAGTAGCGTAGATCCGAATCAGCCC.

This clone has more than one count but fewer than ten. The read terminates 3 residues before the CDR3 end, so the remaining end is supplied by the germline J gene. The chain links TRBV6-1 to TRBJ2-7; 7 bases align to TRBD2. This CDR3 has 13 amino acids. The ends lost 4 bases at V and 3 bases at J; junction bases unmatched: 3. Germline CDR1 MNHNS, CDR2 SASEGT. CDR3 DNA, as far as it was read: TGTGCCAGCAGTGCGCTAGCGGTCTACGAG. As protein: CASSALAVYE. The whole CDR3 region reads CASSALAVYEQYF.

Note on this clone: The read terminates 3 residues ahead of where the CDR3 ends, so the germline J gene completes it. This chain uses TRBV19 with TRBJ2-4; weak D call: TRBD1 (5 bases). Trimming removed 0 bases from V and 7 bases from J, with 16 bases in between. This CDR3 spans 16 amino acids. The germline V gene has CDR1 LNHDA and CDR2 SQIVND (reference sequence). The part of the CDR3 DNA that was read is TGTGCCAGTAGTATAGATGGGGCAGAGAGTGGTAACATT. Translating it yields CASSIDGAESGNI. The entire CDR3 protein is CASSIDGAESGNIQYF.

This clone was counted ten times or more. The read falls 3 residues short of the CDR3 end, and the missing part is taken from the germline J gene. The chain is built from TRBV28 and TRBJ1-2; maybe TRBD1 (6 bases). The CDR3 length is 13 residues. Trimming removed 6 bases at V and 6 bases at J, with 14 bases between. Germline CDR1 reads MDHEN; CDR2 reads SYDVKM. The sequenced CDR3 bases are TGTGCCAGCAGGGCCACAGGGTTCCATGGC. This translates into CASRATGFHG. The whole CDR3 reads CASRATGFHGYTF.

By sample fraction, this clone is medium-sized (0.01 to 0.1%). The CDR3 end lies 3 residues beyond the end of the read and is filled in from the germline J gene. V gene TRBV11-2 combines with J gene TRBJ2-7; 11 nucleotides line up with TRBD2. V dropped 5 bases and J dropped 1; count of bases not matched to a gene: 1. The CDR3 sequence is 14 residues long. Germline lookup yields CDR1 SGHAT and CDR2 FQNNGV. The part of the CDR3 DNA that was read is TGTGCCAGCAGCCGACTAGCGGGATCCTACGAG. Protein sequence: CASSRLAGSYE. The CDR3 reads in full as CASSRLAGSYEQYF.

In this sample, this clone turned up many times. The observed sequence ends 3 residues before the CDR3 terminus, with the missing tail filled in from the germline J gene. This chain connects TRBV12-3 or TRBV12-4 to TRBJ2-1, with 11 nucleotides matching TRBD2. Germline trimming cut 11 bases from V and 1 base from J; bases unmatched to any gene: 4. CDR3 length equals 14 residues. The CDR3 sequence is CAAGTSGSYNEQFF. The DNA read from the CDR3 is TGTGCCGCCGGGACTAGCGGTTCCTACAATGAG.

Only a few counts were recorded for this clone. The missing CDR3 end, 3 residues past where the read stops, is filled in from the germline J gene. The chain couples TRBV2 to TRBJ1-2; a possible D gene is TRBD1 (6 bases). The CDR3 consists of 15 residues. Trimming stripped 3 bases from V and 2 bases from J, with 13 bases between. CDR1 SNHLY and CDR2 FYNNEI come from the germline V gene. CDR3 region: CASSEELGTNYGYTF. The CDR3 DNA, read in part, is TGTGCCAGCAGTGAGGAACTCGGGACAAACTATGGC.

This clone is medium-sized by share. The CDR3 spells CASSPYRDYLSIEQFF. Incomplete CDR3 DNA: TGTGCCAGCAGCCCGTACCGGGACTACCTATCAATTGAG. The chain combines TRBV3-1 (or the pseudogene TRBV3-2) with TRBJ2-1, with 7 positions matching TRBD2. The CDR3 end is not reached by the read, which stops 3 residues before it; the germline J gene fills it in. The CDR3 spans 16 residues. The germline V gene encodes CDR1 LGHDT and CDR2 YNNKEL (reference sequence). Trimming at V came to 4 bases and at J to 9 bases, leaving 15 bases not matched to a gene.

Remarks on this clone: The CDR3 end is not reached by the read, which stops 3 residues before it; the germline J gene fills it in. The V call is TRBV19, the J call TRBJ1-1; D possibly corresponds to TRBD1 (6 bases). Germline CDR1 is LNHDA and CDR2 is SQIVND (reference sequence). The CDR3 length is 15 residues. V lost 7 bases and J 6 bases, leaving 21 bases between the germline ends. The sequenced part of the CDR3 DNA is TGTGCCAGTAAAAAAGCTGGCACAGGGTGGGCTGAA. This gives the protein CASKKAGTGWAE. Given in full, the CDR3 is CASKKAGTGWAEAFF.

Note on this clone: With the read ending 3 residues before the CDR3 end, the germline J gene is used to fill in that end. The chain links TRBV7-2 to TRBJ2-7; weak D call: TRBD2 (5 bases). Per the germline V gene, CDR1 is SGHTA and CDR2 is FQGNSA. This CDR3 spans 15 amino acids. Trimming took off 5 bases at V and 6 bases at J, with 20 bases between the two ends. The CDR3 here is CASSPQGPSGGEQYF. The CDR3 DNA, read in part, is TGTGCCAGCAGCCCACAAGGACCGAGCGGCGGCGAG.

A few counts support this clone. The CDR3 loop is CASRKDRGSYNEQFF. The CDR3 bases that were read are TGTGCCAGCAGAAAAGACAGGGGCTCCTACAATGAG. J is TRBJ2-1 and V is TRBV6-2 or TRBV6-3; TRBD1 matches at 8 bases. The missing CDR3 end, 3 residues past where the read stops, is filled in from the germline J gene. Germline loops: CDR1 MNHEY, CDR2 SVGEGT. The CDR3 covers 15 residues. J lost 0 bases, V lost 6 bases, and 4 bases had no gene match.

In its sample, this clone was seen many times. The DNA ends 3 residues before the CDR3 does, and the rest of the CDR3 is filled in from the germline J gene. The V call is TRBV5-6, the J call TRBJ1-1; D possibly corresponds to TRBD1 (6 bases). The CDR3 runs 14 residues. Germline CDR1 SGHDT, CDR2 YYEEEE. The covered CDR3 bases are TGTGCCAGCAGCTTCGGGCCCGGGGGGGCCGAA. Translated, it gives CASSFGPGGAE. From start to end, the CDR3 is CASSFGPGGAEAFF.

This clone was recorded a few times. CDR3 sequence: CASSPRGQATDTQYF. Incomplete CDR3 DNA: TGTGCCAGCTCACCACGCGGACAGGCCACAGATACG. This chain connects TRBV18 to TRBJ2-3, with TRBD1 matching over 7 bases. Coverage ceases 3 residues before the CDR3 finishes, and the germline J gene fills in the end. Trimming took 1 base from V and 2 from J; bases not matched to a gene: 3. The germline V gene has CDR1 KGHSH and CDR2 LQKENI. The CDR3 contains 15 residues.

About this clone: Read sequence stops 3 residues before the CDR3 end, and the germline J gene provides the missing end. This chain links TRBV19 with TRBJ2-7; 7 bases map to TRBD1. The CDR3 is made up of 13 amino acids. V trimming: 5 bases; J trimming: 4 bases; junction bases outside the gene matches: 5. From germline, CDR1 is LNHDA and CDR2 SQIVND (reference sequence). The DNA read from the CDR3 is TGTGCCAGTAGTTACGACAGGGCGTACGAG. This gives the protein CASSYDRAYE. Given in full, the CDR3 is CASSYDRAYEQYF.

This clone was recorded many times. Read data end 3 residues before the CDR3 end; the end is taken from the germline J gene. The chain has TRBV7-6 and TRBJ2-3, with 7 positions matching TRBD2. This CDR3 contains 15 residues. CDR1 and CDR2 (germline): SGHVS, FNYEAQ. V gave up 2 bases and J gave up 2 bases; unmatched junction bases: 4. CDR3 sequence reads: CASSLLTSFTDTQYF. CDR3 DNA (partial): TGTGCCAGCAGCTTACTGACTAGCTTCACAGATACG.

In its sample, this clone was seen a few times. The CDR3 end is not reached by the read, which stops 3 residues before it; the germline J gene fills it in. The V gene is TRBV19, the J gene TRBJ2-3; 7 bases are a match to TRBD1. The CDR3 has 15 residues. Germline-derived CDR1 and CDR2 are LNHDA and SQIVND (reference sequence). Trimming removed 3 bases from V and 6 bases from J; junction bases left unmatched: 9. The CDR3 DNA, read in part, is TGTGCCAGTAGTATCCCCAATCAGGGGGAGGATACG. It specifies CASSIPNQGEDT. The CDR3 in full is CASSIPNQGEDTQYF.

This clone showed up just a few times. The sequenced fragment ends 3 residues before the CDR3 boundary, so the rest is inferred from the germline J gene. The rearrangement links TRBV20-1 to TRBJ2-7; D is ambiguous. Trimming left V 6 bases short and J 0 bases short, with 18 bases between. The CDR3 consists of 15 residues. Germline CDR1 is DFQATT and CDR2 is SNEGSKA (reference sequence). Incomplete CDR3 DNA: TGCAGTGCCCAGCGCCCAGCGATTAGCTCCTACGAG. Its translation is CSAQRPAISSYE. The full CDR3 protein is CSAQRPAISSYEQYF.

Comment on this clone: The CDR3 end is not reached by the read, which stops 3 residues before it; the germline J gene fills it in. The chain uses TRBV7-8 and TRBJ2-1, with TRBD2 identical over 9 bases. The J segment lost 8 bases and the V segment lost 2 bases, leaving 7 bases of the junction unmatched. CDR1 and CDR2 (germline): SGHVS, FQNEAQ. This CDR3 spans 15 amino acids. CDR3 bases read: TGTGCCAGCAGCTTACTAAGCGGGAGGAACGATGAG. Translation gives CASSLLSGRNDE. The whole CDR3 is CASSLLSGRNDEQFF.